One and the same sample provided the 28 T cell receptor beta chains below, sequenced in a study of blood T cell repertoires in COVID-19. Produced via immunoSEQ multiplex PCR; TCRdb's table is partial and in-frame only. The profile shows about 61,000 clones, over 65% of them singletons. The sequencing input was peripheral blood. These receptors originate from an elderly man with active or convalescent COVID-19.

DNA of the CDR3: TGTGCCAGCAGTCCTCGAGGACTAGATGGCTACACCTTC. It encodes CASSPRGLDGYTF. The genes are TRBV27 and TRBJ1-2, with D unclear. CDR3 length: 13 residues. Looked up from germline, CDR1 is MNHEY and CDR2 is SMNVEV (reference sequence). V shed 5 bases and J shed 6 bases, with 13 bases lying between them.

This sequence joins TRBV10-3 and TRBJ2-3; 9 bases line up with TRBD1. J was trimmed by 8 bases and V by 0 bases; bases with no gene match: 6. CDR3 length: 15 amino acids. The V gene's germline CDR1 is ENHRY and CDR2 SYGVKD. The CDR3 is CAISESGAGQGTQYF. CDR3 nucleotides: TGTGCCATCAGTGAGTCAGGAGCGGGACAGGGTACGCAGTATTTT.

The rearrangement links TRBV19 to TRBJ2-3; 7 nucleotides line up with TRBD2. After removal of 5 bases from V and 1 base from J, the junction contained 9 bases not matched to a gene. The CDR3 is made up of 16 amino acids. Germline-derived CDR1 and CDR2 are LNHDA and SQIVND (reference sequence). The CDR3 reads CASSGSRSGGTDTQYF. The CDR3 nucleotides are TGTGCCAGTAGTGGGTCTCGGAGCGGGGGCACAGATACGCAGTATTTT.

V gene TRBV10-3 combines with J gene TRBJ2-1, with 9 bases that match TRBD1. Germline loops: CDR1 ENHRY, CDR2 SYGVKD. V was pared by 6 bases and J by 8 bases, with 8 bases of the junction left unmatched. The CDR3 is 14 residues long. CDR3: CAIRTGTGLDEQFF. The CDR3 DNA is TGTGCCATCAGGACCGGGACAGGGTTGGATGAGCAGTTCTTC.

This chain joins TRBV9 and TRBJ1-6; D perhaps matches TRBD1 (5 bases). The CDR3 runs 14 residues. V lost 2 bases and J lost 7, with 10 bases in between. From germline, CDR1 is SGDLS and CDR2 YYNGEE. The CDR3 loop reads CASSVDSLNSPLHF. As DNA, the CDR3 is TGTGCCAGCAGCGTTGACAGTTTGAATTCACCCCTCCACTTT.

The CDR3 coding sequence is TGTGCCATCAGTCAGGGAAATCAGCCCCAGCATTTT. This codes for CAISQGNQPQHF. This rearrangement joins TRBV10-3 to TRBJ1-5, with D perhaps matching TRBD1 (5 bases). Germline V gene lookup returns CDR1 ENHRY and CDR2 SYGVKD. Trimming took off 5 bases at V and 4 bases at J, with 6 bases between the two ends. The CDR3 sequence is 12 residues long.

The CDR3, as DNA: TGTGCCAGCAGCATAAAGACTAGCGGGAGAGATGAGCAGTTCTTC. Translated: CASSIKTSGRDEQFF. The rearrangement joins TRBV7-3 to TRBJ2-1; the match to TRBD2 covers 12 bases. V trimming: 5 bases; J trimming: 8 bases; junction bases outside the gene matches: 7. Looked up from germline, CDR1 is SGHTA and CDR2 is FQGTGA. This CDR3 has 15 residues.

This clone came up once. The V gene is TRBV11-1, the J gene TRBJ2-3; no definite D call. V was pared by 5 bases and J by 4 bases, with 7 bases between. CDR3 length: 12 residues. CDR1 is SGHAT and CDR2 is FQDESV in the germline V gene (reference sequence). The CDR3 region is CASSPTADTQYF. CDR3 coding DNA: TGTGCCAGCAGCCCCACTGCAGATACGCAGTATTTT.

The chain combines TRBV5-6 with TRBJ2-1, with TRBD1 matching 7 bases. Germline values: CDR1 SGHDT, CDR2 YYEEEE. After removal of 1 base from V and 2 bases from J, the junction contained 3 bases not matched to a gene. The CDR3 is 15 residues long. The CDR3 DNA sequence: TGTGCCAGCAGCTTGCGGGACAGAACCTACAATGAGCAGTTCTTC. Protein sequence: CASSLRDRTYNEQFF.

This clone was detected only a few times. The chain recombines TRBV7-6 with TRBJ2-2; 8 bases match TRBD1. J lost 5 bases, V lost 0 bases, and 2 bases had no gene match. The length of the CDR3 is 15 residues. Looked up from germline, CDR1 is SGHVS and CDR2 is FNYEAQ. CDR3 sequence: CASSLATGGTGELFF. For the CDR3, the DNA is TGTGCCAGCAGCTTAGCCACAGGGGGGACCGGGGAGCTGTTTTTT.

This sequence joins TRBV5-1 and TRBJ2-7, with 9 bases aligning to TRBD1. J gave up 5 bases and V 7 bases, and 10 bases lay outside the gene matches. The CDR3 runs to 14 residues. Germline CDR1 and CDR2: SGHRS and YFSETQ. In nucleotides, the CDR3 is TGCGCCAGCGCTCAACAGGGGGCGCAGGACGAGCAGTACTTC. It specifies CASAQQGAQDEQYF.

This clone was seen a single time. J is TRBJ1-1 and V is TRBV6-4; a weak D match, TRBD1 (6 bases). CDR1 is MRHNA, CDR2 SNTAGT, per germline. The CDR3 contains 14 residues. The V gene lost 3 bases and the J gene lost 1 base, with 9 bases spanning the gap. CDR3 nucleotide sequence: TGTGCCAGCAGTGATGGGGGCCCGAACACTGAAGCTTTCTTT. This translates into CASSDGGPNTEAFF.

The chain recombines TRBV29-1 with TRBJ2-1; 7 bases line up with TRBD2. Germline V lookup: CDR1 SQVTM, CDR2 ANQGSEA. Trimming took 5 bases from V and 4 from J; bases not matched to a gene: 8. This CDR3 has 14 amino acids. CDR3 loop: CSVIRGRAYNEQFF. The CDR3 coding sequence is TGCAGCGTTATCCGGGGGAGGGCTTACAATGAGCAGTTCTTC.

The rearrangement joins TRBV19 to TRBJ1-2; D not certain. Per the germline V gene, CDR1 is LNHDA and CDR2 is SQIVND (reference sequence). Trimming took off 4 bases at V and 8 bases at J, with 11 bases between the two ends. This CDR3 is 12 amino acids long. The CDR3 coding sequence is TGTGCCAGTAGTACCGAGACTTGGGGCTACACCTTC. It translates to CASSTETWGYTF.

The V and J genes are TRBV12-3 or TRBV12-4 and TRBJ2-1; 11 positions agree with TRBD1. This CDR3 contains 13 residues. V was pared by 4 bases and J by 9 bases, with 2 bases of the junction left unmatched. CDR3 loop: CASSYGTGGEQFF. In DNA form, the CDR3 reads TGTGCCAGCAGTTACGGGACAGGGGGTGAGCAGTTCTTC.

J is TRBJ1-5 and V is TRBV7-2; TRBD1 matches at 9 bases. The CDR3 is 14 amino acids. With V trimmed by 5 bases and J by 7 bases, 6 bases remained unmatched. Germline CDR1 is SGHTA and CDR2 is FQGNSA. The CDR3 loop is CASSQTGGGQPQHF. For the CDR3, the DNA is TGTGCCAGCAGCCAAACAGGGGGCGGACAGCCCCAGCATTTT.

The rearrangement joins TRBV7-8 to TRBJ2-5; 12 bases agree with TRBD2. J lost 0 bases, V lost 5 bases, and 7 bases had no gene match. CDR1 and CDR2 from the germline V gene are SGHVS and FQNEAQ. The CDR3 has 17 amino acids. CDR3 region: CASSTNGLAGNQETQYF. The CDR3 DNA reads as TGTGCCAGCAGCACTAATGGACTAGCGGGGAACCAAGAGACCCAGTACTTC.

The table lists this clone with a few counts. In DNA, the CDR3 is TGTGCCAGCTCACCACCAGGACTAGCAACCTACGAGCAGTACTTC. Amino acids: CASSPPGLATYEQYF. This chain links TRBV18 with TRBJ2-7; TRBD2 matches 8 bases. The CDR3 contains 15 residues. The V and J ends lost 0 bases and 2 bases, in that order; junction bases with no gene match: 3. In germline, CDR1 is KGHSH, CDR2 LQKENI.

This clone was seen a single time. This chain uses TRBV4-2 with TRBJ2-5; 11 nucleotides align to TRBD2. The length of the CDR3 is 17 residues. The V gene end was trimmed by 4 bases and the J gene end by 2 bases; junction bases not matched to a gene: 9. The germline V gene encodes CDR1 LGHNA and CDR2 YNFKEQ. The CDR3: CASSPSVVAGGQETQYF. CDR3 in DNA: TGTGCCAGCAGCCCCTCGGTGGTAGCGGGGGGGCAAGAGACCCAGTACTTC.

J is TRBJ1-1 and V is TRBV10-3; 8 positions agree with TRBD1. In germline, CDR1 is ENHRY, CDR2 SYGVKD. This CDR3 comprises 17 residues. The J segment lost 7 bases and the V segment lost 10 bases, leaving 23 bases of the junction unmatched. CDR3 bases: TGTGCCACCAACCCAACCGGGACAGGAGACCTCGACGGTGAAGCTTTCTTT. This encodes CATNPTGTGDLDGEAFF.

The chain employs TRBV7-9 and TRBJ2-3; 10 bases align to TRBD2. The J segment lost 4 bases and the V segment lost 4 bases, leaving 5 bases of the junction unmatched. Germline CDR1 SEHNR, CDR2 FQNEAQ (reference sequence). This CDR3 region has 15 residues. Here the CDR3 reads CASSSTGTSADTQYF. CDR3 bases: TGTGCCAGCAGCTCCACCGGGACTAGCGCAGATACGCAGTATTTT.

The chain links TRBV7-9 to TRBJ2-5, with a weak D call TRBD1 (5 bases). V was clipped by 2 bases and J by 1 base, with 8 bases between them. CDR3 size: 14 residues. The V gene's germline CDR1 is SEHNR and CDR2 FQNEAQ (reference sequence). The CDR3 reads CASSLNGAQETQYF. Here the CDR3 DNA reads TGTGCCAGCAGCTTAAATGGGGCCCAAGAGACCCAGTACTTC. The variable domain in full, with the rest retrieved from reference TRBV7-9 and TRBJ2-5, is DTGVSQNPRHKITKRGQNVTFRCDPISEHNRLYWYRQTLGQGPEFLTYFQNEAQLEKSRLLSDRFSAERPKGSFSTLEIQRTEQGDSAMYLCASSLNGAQETQYFGPGTRLLVL.

The chain employs TRBV5-8 and TRBJ2-3, with TRBD1 matching 11 bases. The CDR3 covers 16 residues. Germline V CDR1 and CDR2: SGHTS, YDEGEE. V gave up 2 bases and J gave up 2 bases; unmatched junction bases: 4. CDR3 sequence (DNA): TGTGCCAGCAGCTTCGGACAGGGGGCCAACACAGATACGCAGTATTTT. Protein: CASSFGQGANTDTQYF.

There are a few counts of this clone. V is TRBV9 and J is TRBJ1-5, with TRBD1 matching 7 bases. V was clipped by 4 bases and J by 6 bases; unmatched bases: 10. This CDR3 has 15 amino acids. Germline V gene sequence: CDR1 SGDLS, CDR2 YYNGEE. DNA of the CDR3: TGTGCCAGCAGCCTAGGGGGCCAGGGGGGTCAGCCCCAGCATTTT. Translated: CASSLGGQGGQPQHF.

The J gene is TRBJ1-2, the V gene TRBV7-6, with unresolved D. The germline V gene has CDR1 SGHVS and CDR2 FNYEAQ. This CDR3 spans 12 amino acids. The V end was cut by 5 bases, the J end by 7 bases, with 11 bases between. The CDR3 sequence is CASSPPQSGYTF. CDR3 coding DNA: TGTGCCAGCAGCCCGCCTCAGTCTGGCTACACCTTC.

The chain combines TRBV6-2 or TRBV6-3 with TRBJ2-1; 7 nucleotides line up with TRBD2. Germline assignment: CDR1 MNHEY and CDR2 SVGEGT. V shed 0 bases, J shed 9 bases, and the junction held 5 bases outside the gene matches. The CDR3 length is 14 residues. The CDR3 nucleotides read TGTGCCAGCAGTTACTCCGGCGGGAGTCTTGAGCAGTTCTTC. Translation gives CASSYSGGSLEQFF.

The chain is built from TRBV3-1 (or the pseudogene TRBV3-2) and TRBJ1-6, with TRBD1 as a possible D gene (6 bases). Germline assignment: CDR1 LGHDT and CDR2 YNNKEL (reference sequence). The ends were cut back, 2 bases at V and 9 bases at J, with 11 bases in the middle. The CDR3 contains 14 residues. In DNA form, the CDR3 reads TGTGCCAGCAGCCAACTCTACAGGGCTTCACCCCTCCACTTT. Its protein is CASSQLYRASPLHF.

The chain couples TRBV18 to TRBJ2-7; possibly TRBD2 for D (6 bases). Per germline, CDR1 KGHSH and CDR2 LQKENI. Trimming stripped 2 bases from V and 2 bases from J, with 10 bases between. The CDR3 is 14 residues long. The CDR3 DNA is TGTGCCAGCTCACCAGGGGGGTTAGCCTACGAGCAGTACTTC. It translates to CASSPGGLAYEQYF.